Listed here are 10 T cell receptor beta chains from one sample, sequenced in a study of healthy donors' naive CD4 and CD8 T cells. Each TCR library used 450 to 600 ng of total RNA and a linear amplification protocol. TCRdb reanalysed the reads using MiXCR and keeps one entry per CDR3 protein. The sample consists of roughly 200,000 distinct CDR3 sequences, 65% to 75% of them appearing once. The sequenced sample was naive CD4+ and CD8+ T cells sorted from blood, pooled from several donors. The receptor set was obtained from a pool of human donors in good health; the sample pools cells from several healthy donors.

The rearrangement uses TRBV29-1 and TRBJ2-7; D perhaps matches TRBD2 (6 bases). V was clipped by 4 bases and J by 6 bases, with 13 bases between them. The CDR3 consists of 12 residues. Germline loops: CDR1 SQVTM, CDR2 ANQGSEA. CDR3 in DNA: TGCAGCGTTGCACGGGGGTACAGCGAGCAGTACTTC. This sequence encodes CSVARGYSEQYF.

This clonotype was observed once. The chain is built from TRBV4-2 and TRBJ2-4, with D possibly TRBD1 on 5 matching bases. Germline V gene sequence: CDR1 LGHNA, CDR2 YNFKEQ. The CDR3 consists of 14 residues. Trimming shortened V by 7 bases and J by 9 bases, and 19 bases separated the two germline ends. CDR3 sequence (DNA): TGTGCCAGCACCCCGATGAAGGGGATCACCATTCAGTACTTC. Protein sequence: CASTPMKGITIQYF.

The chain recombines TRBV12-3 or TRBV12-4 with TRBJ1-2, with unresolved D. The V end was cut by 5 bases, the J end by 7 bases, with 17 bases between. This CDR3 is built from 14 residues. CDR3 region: CASSELEYPSGYTF. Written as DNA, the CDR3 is TGTGCCAGCAGTGAGCTAGAATACCCCAGTGGCTACACCTTC.

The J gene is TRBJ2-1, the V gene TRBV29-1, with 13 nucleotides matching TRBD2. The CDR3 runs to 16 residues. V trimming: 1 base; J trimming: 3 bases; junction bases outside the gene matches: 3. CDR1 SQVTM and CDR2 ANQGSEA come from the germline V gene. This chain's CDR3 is CSVEGLAGGYYNEQFF. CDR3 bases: TGCAGCGTTGAAGGACTAGCGGGGGGTTACTACAATGAGCAGTTCTTC.

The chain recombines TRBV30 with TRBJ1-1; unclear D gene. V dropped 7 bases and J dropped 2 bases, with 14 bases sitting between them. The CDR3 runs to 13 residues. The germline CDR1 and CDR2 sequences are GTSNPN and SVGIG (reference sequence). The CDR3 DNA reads TGTGCCTTCCAGTGGGGATATAACACTGAAGCTTTCTTT. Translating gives CAFQWGYNTEAFF.

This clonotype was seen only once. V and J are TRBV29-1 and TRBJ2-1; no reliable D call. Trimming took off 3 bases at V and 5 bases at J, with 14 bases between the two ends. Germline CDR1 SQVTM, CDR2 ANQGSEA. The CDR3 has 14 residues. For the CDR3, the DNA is TGCAGCGTTGACTACTCATCCCTTAACAATGAGCAGTTCTTC. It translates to CSVDYSSLNNEQFF.

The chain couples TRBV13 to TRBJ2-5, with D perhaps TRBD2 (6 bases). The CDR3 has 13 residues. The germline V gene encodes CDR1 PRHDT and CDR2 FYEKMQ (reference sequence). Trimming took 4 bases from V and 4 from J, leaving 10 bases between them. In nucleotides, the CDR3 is TGTGCCAGCAGCTCCTGGGACTCAGAGACCCAGTACTTC. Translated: CASSSWDSETQYF. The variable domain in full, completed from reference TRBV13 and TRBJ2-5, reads AAGVIQSPRHLIKEKRETATLKCYPIPRHDTVYWYQQGPGQDPQFLISFYEKMQSDKGSIPDRFSAQQFSDYHSELNMSSLELGDSALYFCASSSWDSETQYFGPGTRLLVL.

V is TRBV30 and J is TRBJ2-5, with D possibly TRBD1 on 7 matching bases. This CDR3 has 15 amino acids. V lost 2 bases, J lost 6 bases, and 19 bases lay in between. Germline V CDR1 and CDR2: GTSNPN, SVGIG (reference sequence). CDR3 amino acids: CAWSIQGRPVQTQYF. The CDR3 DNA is TGTGCCTGGAGTATACAGGGGAGGCCGGTCCAGACCCAGTACTTC.

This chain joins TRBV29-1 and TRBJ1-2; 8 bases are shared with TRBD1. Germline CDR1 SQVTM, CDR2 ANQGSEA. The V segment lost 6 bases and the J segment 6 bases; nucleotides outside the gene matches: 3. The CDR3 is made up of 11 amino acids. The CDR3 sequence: CSVQGADGYTF. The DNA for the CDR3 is TGCAGCGTGCAGGGGGCAGATGGCTACACCTTC.

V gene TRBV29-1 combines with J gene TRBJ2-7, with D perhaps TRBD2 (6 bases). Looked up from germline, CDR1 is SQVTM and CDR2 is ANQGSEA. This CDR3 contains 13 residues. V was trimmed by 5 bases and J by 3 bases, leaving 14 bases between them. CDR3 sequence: CSVPGGINYEQYF. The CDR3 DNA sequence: TGCAGCGTTCCCGGAGGGATCAACTACGAGCAGTACTTC.